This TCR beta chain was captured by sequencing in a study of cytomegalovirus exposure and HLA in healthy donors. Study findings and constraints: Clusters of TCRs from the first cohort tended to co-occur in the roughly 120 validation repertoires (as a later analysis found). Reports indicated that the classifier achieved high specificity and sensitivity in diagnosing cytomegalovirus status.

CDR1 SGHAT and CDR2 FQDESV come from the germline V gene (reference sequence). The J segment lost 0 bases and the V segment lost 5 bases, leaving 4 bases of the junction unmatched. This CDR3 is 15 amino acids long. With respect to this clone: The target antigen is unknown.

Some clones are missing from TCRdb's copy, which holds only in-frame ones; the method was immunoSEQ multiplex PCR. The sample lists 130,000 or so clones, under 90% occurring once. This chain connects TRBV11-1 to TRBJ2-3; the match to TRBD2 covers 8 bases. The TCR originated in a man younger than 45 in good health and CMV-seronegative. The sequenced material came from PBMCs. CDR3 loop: CASSPGGASTDTQYF. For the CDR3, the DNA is TGTGCCAGCAGCCCCGGGGGGGCAAGCACAGATACGCAGTATTTT.